The 23 T cell receptor beta chains in this list originate from one sample, sequenced in a study of T cells after yellow fever vaccination. A single record per CDR3 protein comes from TCRdb applying MiXCR to the 5' RACE reads. Among under 700,000 distinct CDR3 sequences listed, approximately 16% were seen once. Sequenced material: PBMCs, taken 5 days after the first yellow fever vaccination. Source of these receptors: a young man who received the YFV17D yellow fever vaccine.

The J gene is TRBJ2-1, the V gene TRBV6-1; TRBD1 matches 8 bases. V lost 6 bases to trimming and J lost 6 bases; unmatched junction nucleotides: 19. This CDR3 comprises 18 residues. The germline V gene has CDR1 MNHNS and CDR2 SASEGT. In DNA, the CDR3 is TGTGCCAGCAGCCCAACAAGGACAGGGAGGCTTGTCGGCAATGAGCAGTTCTTC. Encoded protein: CASSPTRTGRLVGNEQFF.

This clonotype was observed many times. One end of the junction is discordant with germline, which a read error may explain. The chain links TRBV5-1 to TRBJ2-3; D may be TRBD2 (6 bases). The CDR3 sequence is 13 residues long. The germline CDR1 and CDR2 sequences are SGHRS and YFSETQ. The CDR3 coding sequence is TGCGCCAGCGGAACAACTAGCAAAGATACGCAGTATTTT. Translated, it gives CASGTTSKDTQYF.

This clonotype was seen a few times. V is TRBV28 and J is TRBJ1-2, with 7 positions matching TRBD1. Germline V gives CDR1 MDHEN, CDR2 SYDVKM. The length of the CDR3 is 12 residues. V was pared by 8 bases and J by 4 bases, with 4 bases of the junction left unmatched. CDR3 bases: TGTGCCAGCGGGGACAGTGGCTATGGCTACACCTTC. It specifies CASGDSGYGYTF.

This clonotype came up many times. V is TRBV2 and J is TRBJ2-2, with D perhaps TRBD2 (5 bases). The CDR3 totals 13 residues. V was shortened by 8 bases and J by 2 bases, with 9 bases between the two germline ends. From germline, CDR1 is SNHLY and CDR2 FYNNEI. The CDR3 protein is CASLRLNTGELFF. CDR3 nucleotides: TGTGCCAGCCTTAGACTAAACACCGGGGAGCTGTTTTTT.

A few counts support this clonotype. The chain carries TRBV20-1 and TRBJ2-1, with D maybe TRBD2 (6 bases). The V end was cut by 5 bases, the J end by 9 bases, with 11 bases between. Looked up from germline, CDR1 is DFQATT and CDR2 is SNEGSKA (reference sequence). The CDR3 covers 11 residues. CDR3 protein: CSAVHGGEQFF. Here the CDR3 DNA reads TGCAGTGCTGTACACGGGGGTGAGCAGTTCTTC.

There are a few counts of this clonotype. This sequence joins TRBV6-1 and TRBJ1-2; 9 positions match TRBD1. CDR1 and CDR2 from the germline V gene are MNHNS and SASEGT. This CDR3 is 14 amino acids long. The junction had 7 bases not matched to a gene; V was cut back by 5 bases and J by 6 bases. The CDR3 protein is CASSPGTGFHGYTF. CDR3 bases: TGTGCCAGCAGTCCCGGGACAGGGTTTCATGGCTACACCTTC.

This clonotype was found a few times. The CDR3 reads CASSGPGRGGYTF. Written as DNA, the CDR3 is TGCGCCAGCTCGGGACCAGGGAGAGGCGGCTACACCTTC. The J gene is TRBJ1-2, the V gene TRBV4-1; a possible D gene is TRBD1 (5 bases). Germline V gene sequence: CDR1 MGHRA, CDR2 YSYEKL. CDR3 size: 13 residues. Trimming shortened V by 8 bases and J by 8 bases, and 18 bases separated the two germline ends.

The rearrangement joins TRBV6-2 or TRBV6-3 to TRBJ2-5, with D perhaps matching TRBD2 (6 bases). Trimming removed 4 bases from V and 5 bases from J, with 14 bases in between. Germline-derived CDR1 and CDR2 are MNHEY and SVGEGT. The CDR3 runs 14 residues. The CDR3 coding sequence is TGTGCCAGCAGTTCTGTAGCGGTCCGGGAGACCCAGTACTTC. Translation gives CASSSVAVRETQYF.

The CDR3 protein is CSVVPRTEAFF. CDR3 nucleotide sequence: TGCAGCGTTGTACCTCGTACTGAAGCTTTCTTT. This chain joins TRBV29-1 and TRBJ1-1; the D is unclear. The CDR3 runs to 11 residues. V shed 4 bases and J shed 5 bases, with 8 bases lying between them. Germline lookup yields CDR1 SQVTM and CDR2 ANQGSEA.

The V gene is TRBV7-2, the J gene TRBJ1-4, with 7 bases identical to TRBD1. The length of the CDR3 is 15 residues. Per the germline V gene, CDR1 is SGHTA and CDR2 is FQGNSA. The V and J ends lost 5 bases and 7 bases, in that order; junction bases with no gene match: 10. CDR3 in DNA: TGTGCCAGCAGCCTCGCCAGGGGGATGTCTGAAAAACTGTTTTTT. Its protein product is CASSLARGMSEKLFF.

This clonotype was counted between two and nine times. J is TRBJ2-3 and V is TRBV2, with D perhaps matching TRBD1 or TRBD2 (5 bases each). Germline assignment: CDR1 SNHLY and CDR2 FYNNEI. The CDR3 has 14 residues. Trimming shortened V by 6 bases and J by 2 bases, and 12 bases separated the two germline ends. The CDR3 is CASRTGTTTDTQYF. CDR3 sequence (DNA): TGTGCCAGCAGGACCGGGACGACCACAGATACGCAGTATTTT.

This clonotype was observed a handful of times. The V call is TRBV6-2 or TRBV6-3, the J call TRBJ1-1; no firm D call. There are 11 residues in the CDR3. Germline-derived CDR1 and CDR2 are MNHEY and SVGEGT. V lost 2 bases and J 5 bases, leaving 3 bases between the germline ends. The DNA for the CDR3 is TGTGCCAGCAGTTACGCGACTGAAGCTTTCTTT. It is translated as CASSYATEAFF.

The chain employs TRBV20-1 and TRBJ2-1, with D tentatively TRBD2 (6 bases). Between the trimmed V and J ends, which lost 4 bases and 0 bases, there was a span of 13 bases. The CDR3 length is 15 residues. Germline V gene sequence: CDR1 DFQATT, CDR2 SNEGSKA (reference sequence). In nucleotides, the CDR3 is TGCAGTGCTAAGGAGGAGGACTACTCCTACAATGAGCAGTTCTTC. Translating gives CSAKEEDYSYNEQFF.

This clonotype was seen more than once but under ten times. The chain links TRBV4-1 to TRBJ2-1; 7 positions agree with TRBD1. Germline CDR1 reads MGHRA; CDR2 reads YSYEKL. This CDR3 region has 15 residues. After removal of 0 bases from V and 4 bases from J, the junction contained 3 bases not matched to a gene. CDR3 nucleotide sequence: TGCGCCAGCAGCCAAGATTCAGGGGGTTACAATGAGCAGTTCTTC. Protein product: CASSQDSGGYNEQFF.

The table lists this clonotype with a few counts. The V call is TRBV19, the J call TRBJ2-3; D might be TRBD1 or TRBD2, each matching 5 bases. The CDR3 runs 13 residues. Germline V CDR1 and CDR2: LNHDA, SQIVND (reference sequence). V shed 11 bases and J shed 3 bases, with 15 bases lying between them. The CDR3 DNA reads TGTGCCCGACGGGGCAGGGAAACAGATACGCAGTATTTT. This codes for CARRGRETDTQYF.

In its sample, this clonotype was seen a few times. This sequence joins TRBV7-9 and TRBJ1-2; weak D call: TRBD1 (5 bases). Germline V gene lookup returns CDR1 SEHNR and CDR2 FQNEAQ (reference sequence). This CDR3 comprises 14 residues. Trimming removed 3 bases from V and 4 bases from J, with 12 bases in between. Here the CDR3 reads CASSFGRDIYGYTF. The CDR3 region has the DNA TGTGCCAGCAGCTTTGGCAGGGATATCTATGGCTACACCTTC.

The genes are TRBV2 and TRBJ2-1; D gene unclear. V gave up 5 bases and J gave up 8 bases, with 13 bases separating them. The CDR3 covers 13 residues. Germline assignment: CDR1 SNHLY and CDR2 FYNNEI. CDR3 nucleotide sequence: TGTGCCAGCAGTTACGGCCCACTGGATGAGCAGTTCTTC. It specifies CASSYGPLDEQFF.

This clonotype was seen a single time. V is TRBV11-2 and J is TRBJ2-5; D perhaps matches TRBD1 (5 bases). CDR1 and CDR2 from the germline V gene are SGHAT and FQNNGV. The CDR3 has 15 residues. V dropped 4 bases and J dropped 1 base, with 13 bases sitting between them. The CDR3 region has the DNA TGTGCCAGCAGCTCGCCCCGACAGAGCCAAGAGACCCAGTACTTC. It yields the protein CASSSPRQSQETQYF.

The chain carries TRBV6-1 and TRBJ2-4, with 10 positions matching TRBD2. Germline V gene sequence: CDR1 MNHNS, CDR2 SASEGT. J was trimmed by 0 bases and V by 7 bases; bases with no gene match: 6. This CDR3 comprises 16 residues. Here the CDR3 DNA reads TGTGCCAGCACCATACTAGCGGGGAGAGCCAAAAACATTCAGTACTTC. It specifies CASTILAGRAKNIQYF.

This clonotype was counted a few times. Relative to the germline gene, one junction end is altered; a read error may explain this. The chain joins TRBV7-2 to TRBJ2-4, with 7 positions matching TRBD2. Germline loops: CDR1 SGHTA, CDR2 FQGNSA. There are 12 residues in the CDR3. The chain's CDR3 is CASSSGEGSWHF. The CDR3 region has the DNA TGTGCCAGCAGCTCGGGGGAGGGGAGTTGGCACTTC. The full variable domain, rest sourced from reference TRBV7-2 and TRBJ2-4, is GAGVSQSPSNKVTEKGKDVELRCDPISGHTALYWYRQSLGQGLEFLIYFQGNSAPDKSGLPSDRFSAERTGGSVSTLTIQRTQQEDSAVYLCASSSGEGSWHFGAGTRLSVL.

A few counts support this clonotype. The gene calls are TRBV6-2 or TRBV6-3 and TRBJ1-4, with unresolved D. V gave up 6 bases and J gave up 3 bases, with 14 bases separating them. The CDR3 loop spans 15 amino acids. Germline V gene data show CDR1 as MNHEY and CDR2 as SVGEGT. The CDR3 sequence: CASRFVGASNEKLFF. The DNA of the CDR3 is TGTGCCAGCAGGTTTGTGGGCGCGTCTAATGAAAAACTGTTTTTT.

J is TRBJ2-2 and V is TRBV6-1; 8 positions match TRBD1. The trim removed 6 bases at V and 3 bases at J, leaving 6 bases unmatched. The CDR3 length is 15 residues. Germline loops: CDR1 MNHNS, CDR2 SASEGT. The CDR3 region has the DNA TGTGCCAGCAGCCCGACAGGGGCCTACACCGGGGAGCTGTTTTTT. Translating it yields CASSPTGAYTGELFF.

There are a few counts of this clonotype. The gene calls are TRBV11-2 and TRBJ1-2; no firm D call. The CDR3 length is 15 residues. The germline gives CDR1 SGHAT, CDR2 FQNNGV. V lost 7 bases, J lost 2 bases, and 17 bases lay in between. CDR3 nucleotides: TGTGCCAGCACCCCCTACTCACTCCGAAACTATGGCTACACCTTC. It codes for CASTPYSLRNYGYTF.